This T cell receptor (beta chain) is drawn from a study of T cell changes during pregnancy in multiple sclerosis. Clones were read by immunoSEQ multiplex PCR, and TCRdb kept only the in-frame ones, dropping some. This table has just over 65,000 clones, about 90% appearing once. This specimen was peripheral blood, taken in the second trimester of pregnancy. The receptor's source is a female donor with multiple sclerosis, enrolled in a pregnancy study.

The CDR3 nucleotides read TGTGCCAGCAGTTTATGGAGGGGTCAGGGGGGCAGTTTGGAGACCCAGTACTTC. This encodes CASSLWRGQGGSLETQYF. The gene calls are TRBV27 and TRBJ2-5, with a tentative D call TRBD1 (7 bases). The CDR3 contains 18 residues. Trimming stripped 1 base from V and 5 bases from J, with 23 bases between. In germline, CDR1 is MNHEY, CDR2 SMNVEV (reference sequence).